One and the same sample provided the 27 T cell receptor beta chains below, sequenced in a study of human T cells and chemical hapten exposure. Time point: patch test 1, 2 weeks after DPC sensitization. As for treatment: therapeutic diphenylcyclopropenone sensitization with weekly scalp DPC. From the RACE reads, TCRdb called clonotypes with MiXCR, one entry per CDR3 protein. The sample includes some 350,000 distinct CDR3 sequences, around 7% of them seen just once. The sequencing used whole blood, collected in connection with sensitization to the hapten diphenylcyclopropenone (DPC). Receptors were obtained from a woman aged 18-29 years with alopecia areata. Some clones in this sample may be carry-over from other donors' samples.

Of note for this clonotype: A much larger clone differs from this one at a single base, so this may be a read error. The chain has TRBV5-1 and TRBJ2-3; 7 nucleotides line up with TRBD2. This CDR3 contains 13 residues. From germline, CDR1 is SGHRS and CDR2 YFSETQ. The CDR3 loop is CASSRTRADTKYF. The CDR3 bases are TGCGCCAGCAGCCGGACTAGAGCAGATACGAAGTATTTT.

The chain has TRBV11-1 and TRBJ2-3; D uncertain. This CDR3 is 13 amino acids long. Trimming took off 2 bases at V and 2 bases at J, with 5 bases between the two ends. CDR1 is SGHAT and CDR2 is FQDESV in the germline V gene (reference sequence). CDR3 coding DNA: TGTGCCAGCAGCTTACTCCTCACAGATACGCAGTATTTT. Amino acid sequence: CASSLLLTDTQYF.

This clonotype has ten or more counts. The V call is TRBV7-2, the J call TRBJ2-7; 8 nucleotides agree with TRBD1. The CDR3 is made up of 16 amino acids. Germline CDR1 SGHTA, CDR2 FQGNSA. Germline trimming cut 3 bases from V and 4 bases from J; bases unmatched to any gene: 11. CDR3: CASSLSGGRMPYEQYF. CDR3 bases: TGTGCCAGCAGCTTGTCAGGGGGCAGGATGCCTTACGAGCAGTACTTC.

V and J are TRBV7-9 and TRBJ1-2; 8 bases align to TRBD1. Trimming cost V 7 bases and J 4 bases; bases outside gene matches: 11. This CDR3 spans 15 amino acids. The germline gives CDR1 SEHNR, CDR2 FQNEAQ (reference sequence). The CDR3 protein is CASILLGDRTYGYTF. CDR3 DNA: TGTGCCAGCATCCTTCTGGGGGACAGGACCTATGGCTACACCTTC. Using reference TRBV7-9 and TRBJ1-2 for the parts outside the CDR3, the full variable domain is DTGVSQNPRHKITKRGQNVTFRCDPISEHNRLYWYRQTLGQGPEFLTYFQNEAQLEKSRLLSDRFSAERPKGSFSTLEIQRTEQGDSAMYLCASILLGDRTYGYTFGSGTRLTVV.

The genes are TRBV10-2 and TRBJ1-2; 9 bases are shared with TRBD1. The germline V gene has CDR1 WSHSY and CDR2 SAAADI. There are 17 residues in the CDR3. V lost 7 bases and J lost 4; bases outside the gene matches: 16. CDR3 residues: CASKPGVLQGASYGYTF. CDR3 DNA: TGCGCCAGCAAACCCGGAGTACTACAGGGGGCTAGCTATGGCTACACCTTC.

The V call is TRBV6-4, the J call TRBJ1-1; 7 bases are shared with TRBD1. V lost 0 bases to trimming and J lost 5 bases; unmatched junction nucleotides: 3. The CDR3 totals 14 residues. Germline V lookup: CDR1 MRHNA, CDR2 SNTAGT. The CDR3 DNA sequence: TGTGCCAGCAGTGACTCTAGGGGGCAAACTGAAGCTTTCTTT. Protein product: CASSDSRGQTEAFF.

The table lists this clonotype with many counts. The rearrangement uses TRBV5-1 and TRBJ1-1; no definite D call. The germline gives CDR1 SGHRS, CDR2 YFSETQ. The V end lost 3 bases, the J end lost 0 bases, and 15 bases lay between the germline ends. The CDR3 length is 16 residues. This chain's CDR3 is CASSSNLDWMNTEAFF. Written as DNA, the CDR3 is TGCGCCAGCAGCTCTAACTTGGACTGGATGAACACTGAAGCTTTCTTT.

This clonotype was recorded at least ten times. This chain uses TRBV20-1 with TRBJ2-3, with D perhaps matching TRBD1 (5 bases). The CDR3 extends over 14 amino acids. Germline V gene sequence: CDR1 DFQATT, CDR2 SNEGSKA (reference sequence). The CDR3 nucleotides read TGCAGCCCGATCGACAGCTCTAGCACAGATACGCAGTATTTT. It is translated as CSPIDSSSTDTQYF.

This sequence joins TRBV20-1 and TRBJ2-3; the D is unclear. The CDR3 has 13 residues. The germline V gene encodes CDR1 DFQATT and CDR2 SNEGSKA (reference sequence). This CDR3 reads CSLWSKASDTQYF. Here the CDR3 DNA reads TGCAGCCTCTGGTCTAAGGCTTCAGATACGCAGTATTTT.

A few counts support this clonotype. The chain links TRBV21-1 to TRBJ1-3. TRBV21-1 represents a pseudogene. CDR3 size: 13 residues. The CDR3 DNA reads as TGTGCCAGCAGCAAAGCGAAGGGAAACACCATATATTTT. It encodes CASSKAKGNTIYF.

This sequence joins TRBV10-3 and TRBJ1-6, with a weak D call TRBD1 (5 bases). Per the germline V gene, CDR1 is ENHRY and CDR2 is SYGVKD. The CDR3 runs 16 residues. Trimming removed 2 bases at V and 5 bases at J, with 13 bases between. The CDR3 DNA sequence: TGTGCCATCAGTGAGGGCAGCGGGGGGAATAATTCACCCCTCCACTTT. As protein: CAISEGSGGNNSPLHF.

This clonotype was detected ten times or more. The chain combines TRBV4-3 with TRBJ1-2, with TRBD1 matching 8 bases. The CDR3 totals 15 residues. CDR1 is LGHNA, CDR2 YSLEER, per germline. With V trimmed by 0 bases and J by 4 bases, 4 bases remained unmatched. CDR3 protein: CASSQEVQGAYGYTF. DNA for the CDR3: TGCGCCAGCAGCCAAGAGGTCCAGGGGGCCTATGGCTACACCTTC.

The rearrangement uses TRBV5-1 and TRBJ1-6; no reliable D call. Trimming stripped 0 bases from V and 7 bases from J, with 8 bases between. Germline lookup yields CDR1 SGHRS and CDR2 YFSETQ. This CDR3 region has 14 residues. DNA of the CDR3: TGCGCCAGCAGCTTGGTACGGAAAAATTCACCCCTCCACTTT. It is translated as CASSLVRKNSPLHF. The entire variable domain, with the rest obtained from reference TRBV5-1 and TRBJ1-6, is as follows: KAGVTQTPRYLIKTRGQQVTLSCSPISGHRSVSWYQQTPGQGLQFLFEYFSETQRNKGNFPGRFSGRQFSNSRSEMNVSTLELGDSALYLCASSLVRKNSPLHFGNGTRLTVT.

This clonotype was counted between two and nine times. The CDR3 here is CASRTSGGPPTDTQYF. CDR3 nucleotide sequence: TGTGCCAGCAGGACTAGCGGGGGCCCTCCCACAGATACGCAGTATTTT. The chain is built from TRBV3-1 and TRBJ2-3; 12 nucleotides align to TRBD2. Per the germline V gene, CDR1 is LGHDT and CDR2 is YNNKEL (reference sequence). This CDR3 is built from 16 residues. The junction had 6 bases not matched to a gene; V was cut back by 6 bases and J by 2 bases.

The J gene is TRBJ2-3, the V gene TRBV2; D call uncertain. The CDR3 spans 12 residues. V gave up 7 bases and J gave up 1 base, with 6 bases separating them. CDR1 is SNHLY and CDR2 is FYNNEI in the germline V gene. Here the CDR3 reads CASTRGTDTQYF. The DNA of the CDR3 is TGTGCCAGCACCCGAGGCACAGATACGCAGTATTTT.

The CDR3 region is CASSLRQGALGLNTEAFF. CDR3 in DNA: TGCGCCAGCAGCCTAAGACAGGGTGCCCTAGGATTGAACACTGAAGCTTTCTTT. The chain couples TRBV5-1 to TRBJ1-1, with 7 positions matching TRBD1. From germline, CDR1 is SGHRS and CDR2 YFSETQ. This CDR3 is built from 18 residues. V was pared by 4 bases and J by 0 bases, with 15 bases of the junction left unmatched. Filled out from reference TRBV5-1 and TRBJ1-1, the complete variable domain reads KAGVTQTPRYLIKTRGQQVTLSCSPISGHRSVSWYQQTPGQGLQFLFEYFSETQRNKGNFPGRFSGRQFSNSRSEMNVSTLELGDSALYLCASSLRQGALGLNTEAFFGQGTRLTVV.

This clonotype has a count of ten or more. The V gene is TRBV7-9, the J gene TRBJ2-6; D is unclear. Germline V CDR1 and CDR2: SEHNR, FQNEAQ (reference sequence). V shed 4 bases and J shed 0 bases, with 13 bases lying between them. The CDR3 is made up of 17 amino acids. CDR3 residues: CASSSPSPLSGANVLTF. In nucleotides, the CDR3 is TGTGCCAGCAGCTCCCCCTCCCCACTCTCTGGGGCCAACGTCCTGACTTTC.

There are many counts of this clonotype. This chain uses TRBV18 with TRBJ2-3, with D possibly matching TRBD1 (5 bases). CDR1 is KGHSH and CDR2 is LQKENI in the germline V gene. This CDR3 region has 14 residues. Trimming shortened V by 1 base and J by 0 bases, and 5 bases separated the two germline ends. CDR3 sequence (DNA): TGTGCCAGCTCACCACGACAGAGCACAGATACGCAGTATTTT. Amino acid sequence: CASSPRQSTDTQYF.

Concerning this clonotype itself: Compared with germline, one end of the junction differs, possibly owing to a read error. The chain uses TRBV7-7 and TRBJ2-2, with 7 bases lining up with TRBD2. Germline CDR1 and CDR2: SSHAT and FNYEAQ (reference sequence). The CDR3 sequence is 14 residues long. The CDR3 nucleotides read TGTGCTAGCAGCTTGGGAGGGGACACCGGGGAGCTGTTTTTT. Amino acids: CASSLGGDTGELFF.

V gene TRBV2 combines with J gene TRBJ2-3, with TRBD1 matching 10 bases. Germline CDR1 reads SNHLY; CDR2 reads FYNNEI. V lost 6 bases and J lost 1; bases outside the gene matches: 4. This CDR3 has 15 residues. The CDR3 DNA is TGTGCCAGCAGCAAGACAGGGGGCGGCACAGATACGCAGTATTTT. It yields the protein CASSKTGGGTDTQYF.

This clonotype was recorded a few times. The chain is built from TRBV6-5 and TRBJ1-5; a possible D gene is TRBD1 (5 bases). Germline-derived CDR1 and CDR2 are MNHEY and SVGAGI. This CDR3 region has 16 residues. The V gene lost 0 bases and the J gene lost 5 bases, with 14 bases spanning the gap. CDR3 nucleotide sequence: TGTGCCAGCAGTTACTCCGCCCAGGGATGCCATCAGCCCCAGCATTTT. The encoded protein is CASSYSAQGCHQPQHF.

This chain uses TRBV6-2 or TRBV6-3 with TRBJ1-4; D perhaps matches TRBD1 (5 bases). V was cut by 6 bases and J by 8 bases, with 22 bases left in between. This CDR3 region has 16 residues. Germline V CDR1 and CDR2: MNHEY, SVGEGT. This CDR3 reads CASRSSYRDYEEKLFF. The CDR3 DNA follows: TGTGCCAGCAGATCAAGTTACCGGGACTATGAGGAAAAACTGTTTTTT.

This clonotype occurred many times. The chain is built from TRBV5-1 and TRBJ2-3, with D perhaps matching TRBD2 (5 bases). CDR3 length: 15 amino acids. Germline V CDR1 and CDR2: SGHRS, YFSETQ. Trimming removed 4 bases from V and 4 bases from J, with 16 bases in between. This CDR3 reads CASSPGVRKADTQYF. CDR3 in DNA: TGCGCCAGCAGCCCCGGGGTCAGAAAGGCAGATACGCAGTATTTT.

This clonotype has more than one count but fewer than ten. The chain is built from TRBV5-8 and TRBJ2-5, with a tentative D call TRBD2 (7 bases). Trimming shortened V by 4 bases and J by 5 bases, and 15 bases separated the two germline ends. The CDR3 runs 14 residues. Germline V gives CDR1 SGHTS, CDR2 YDEGEE. CDR3 amino acids: CASSPEGGRETQYF. CDR3 DNA sequence: TGTGCCAGCAGCCCGGAGGGGGGGCGGGAGACCCAGTACTTC.

This clonotype was picked up a small number of times. The chain combines TRBV7-2 with TRBJ2-1, with 8 bases fitting TRBD2. Germline V gene lookup returns CDR1 SGHTA and CDR2 FQGNSA. The V gene end was trimmed by 5 bases and the J gene end by 7 bases; junction bases not matched to a gene: 7. This CDR3 contains 14 residues. The CDR3 here is CASSRGLGGNEQFF. The CDR3 DNA follows: TGTGCCAGCAGCCGGGGACTAGGGGGGAATGAGCAGTTCTTC.

The V call is TRBV20-1, the J call TRBJ1-4; unclear D gene. The CDR3 is 14 residues long. The ends were cut back, 0 bases at V and 3 bases at J, with 8 bases in the middle. The germline V gene encodes CDR1 DFQATT and CDR2 SNEGSKA (reference sequence). The CDR3 protein is CSARDPRANEKLFF. CDR3 in DNA: TGCAGTGCTAGAGATCCACGGGCTAATGAAAAACTGTTTTTT.

This sequence joins TRBV27 and TRBJ1-1, with D perhaps TRBD1 (5 bases). Trimming took 6 bases from V and 6 from J, leaving 11 bases between them. The CDR3 sequence is 12 residues long. Germline CDR1 and CDR2: MNHEY and SMNVEV (reference sequence). The CDR3 bases are TGTGCCAGCAGGCGAGGGGTCCCTGAAGCTTTCTTT. The encoded protein is CASRRGVPEAFF.